The present TCR beta chain was sequenced within a study of blood T cell repertoires in COVID-19. This CDR3 contains 13 residues. The germline V gene has CDR1 LGHNA and CDR2 YSLEER. The V gene lost 2 bases and the J gene lost 3 bases, with 7 bases spanning the gap. Using immunoSEQ multiplex PCR, the repertoire was profiled, and TCRdb retains in-frame clones only, with some absent. The data show hundreds of thousands of clones, more than 80% seen once. The chain carries TRBV4-3 and TRBJ1-1; D gene unclear. The TCR originated in a woman aged 25 to 39 with COVID-19, enrolled during active disease. Sequencing used peripheral blood. The CDR3 DNA reads as TGCGCCAGCAGCCAAAGCGCTCACACTGAAGCTTTCTTT. This gives the protein CASSQSAHTEAFF.